This entry features one T cell receptor (beta chain) sequence. A second PCR of roughly 7 to 11 cycles used a sample-barcoded 5' primer and a J-beta primer mix. TCRdb analysed the 5' RACE reads with MiXCR anew, one entry per CDR3 protein. Of about 560,000 distinct CDR3 sequences in the sample, 25% to 35% were seen once. This specimen comes from a study of blood T cells in healthy people across ages. Another study also made use of these data, one on T cells of mothers and their children.

Sequencing input: blood. The sequence derives from a boy aged 2-9 years in good health.

The CDR3 bases are TGTGCCAGCAGCCGAGCGGGGGGGCCTAGAGAGACCCAGTACTTC. As protein: CASSRAGGPRETQYF. The chain uses TRBV12-3 or TRBV12-4 and TRBJ2-5; TRBD2 aligns across 10 bases. This CDR3 is 15 amino acids long. The V segment lost 6 bases and the J segment 4 bases; nucleotides outside the gene matches: 8.